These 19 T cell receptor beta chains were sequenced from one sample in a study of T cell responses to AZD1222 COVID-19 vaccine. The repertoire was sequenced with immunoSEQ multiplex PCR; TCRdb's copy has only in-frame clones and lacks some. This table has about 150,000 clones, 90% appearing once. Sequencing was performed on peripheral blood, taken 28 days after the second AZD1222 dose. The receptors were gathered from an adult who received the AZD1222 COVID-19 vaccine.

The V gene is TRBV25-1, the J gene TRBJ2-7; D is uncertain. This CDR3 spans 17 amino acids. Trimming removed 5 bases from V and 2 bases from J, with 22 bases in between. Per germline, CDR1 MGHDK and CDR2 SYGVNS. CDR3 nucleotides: TGTGCCAGCAGTCCCCTCCCATCCTTCGACGGAGCCTACGAGCAGTACTTC. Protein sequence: CASSPLPSFDGAYEQYF.

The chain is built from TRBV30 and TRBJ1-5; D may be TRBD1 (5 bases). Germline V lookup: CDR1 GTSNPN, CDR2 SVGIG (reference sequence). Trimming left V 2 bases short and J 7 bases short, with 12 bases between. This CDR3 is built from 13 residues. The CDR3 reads CAWSSGMRQPQHF. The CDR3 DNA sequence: TGTGCCTGGAGTTCAGGGATGCGGCAGCCCCAGCATTTT.

CDR3 residues: CASSKNYGYTF. The CDR3, as DNA: TGTGCCAGCAGTAAGAACTATGGCTACACCTTC. V is TRBV5-6 and J is TRBJ1-2, with D uncertain. The germline gives CDR1 SGHDT, CDR2 YYEEEE. The CDR3 loop spans 11 amino acids. Trimming cost V 5 bases and J 2 bases, with 4 bases left between them. The variable domain in full, completed from reference TRBV5-6 and TRBJ1-2, reads DAGVTQSPTHLIKTRGQQVTLRCSPKSGHDTVSWYQQALGQGPQFIFQYYEEEERQRGNFPDRFSGHQFPNYSSELNVNALLLGDSALYLCASSKNYGYTFGSGTRLTVV.

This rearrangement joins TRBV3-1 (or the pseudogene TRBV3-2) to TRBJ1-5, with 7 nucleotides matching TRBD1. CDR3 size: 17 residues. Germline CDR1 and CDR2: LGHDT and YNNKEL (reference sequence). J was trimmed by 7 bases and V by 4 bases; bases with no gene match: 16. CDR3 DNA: TGTGCCAGCAGCCCGGCCCCCTGGACAGGCGCACGGCAGCCCCAGCATTTT. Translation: CASSPAPWTGARQPQHF.

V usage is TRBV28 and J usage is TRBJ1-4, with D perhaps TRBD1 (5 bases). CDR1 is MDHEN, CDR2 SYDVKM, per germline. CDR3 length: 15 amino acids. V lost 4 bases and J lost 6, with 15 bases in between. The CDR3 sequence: CASSSLRGVDEKLFF. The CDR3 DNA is TGTGCCAGCAGTTCCCTTAGGGGTGTGGATGAAAAACTGTTTTTT.

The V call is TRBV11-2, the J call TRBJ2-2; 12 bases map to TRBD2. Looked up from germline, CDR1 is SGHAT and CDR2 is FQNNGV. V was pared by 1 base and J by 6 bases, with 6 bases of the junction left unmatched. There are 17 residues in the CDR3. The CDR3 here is CASSLALTSGGPGELFF. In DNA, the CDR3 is TGTGCCAGCAGCTTAGCCCTGACTAGCGGGGGACCCGGGGAGCTGTTTTTT.

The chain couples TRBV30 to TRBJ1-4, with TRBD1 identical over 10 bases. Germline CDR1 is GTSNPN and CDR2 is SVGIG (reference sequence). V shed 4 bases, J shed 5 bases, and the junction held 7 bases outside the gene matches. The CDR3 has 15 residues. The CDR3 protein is CAWIHPGQGNEKLFF. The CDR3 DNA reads TGTGCCTGGATCCACCCGGGACAGGGGAATGAAAAACTGTTTTTT. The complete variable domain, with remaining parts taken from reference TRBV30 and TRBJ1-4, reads SQTIHQWPATLVQPVGSPLSLECTVEGTSNPNLYWYRQAAGRGLQLLFYSVGIGQISSEVPQNLSASRPQDRQFILSSKKLLLSDSGFYLCAWIHPGQGNEKLFFGSGTQLSVL.

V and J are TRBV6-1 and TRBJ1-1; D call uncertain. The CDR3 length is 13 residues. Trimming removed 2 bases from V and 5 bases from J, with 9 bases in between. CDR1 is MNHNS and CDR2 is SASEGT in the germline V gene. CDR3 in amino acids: CASSERVGTEAFF. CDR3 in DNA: TGTGCCAGCAGTGAAAGGGTAGGGACTGAAGCTTTCTTT.

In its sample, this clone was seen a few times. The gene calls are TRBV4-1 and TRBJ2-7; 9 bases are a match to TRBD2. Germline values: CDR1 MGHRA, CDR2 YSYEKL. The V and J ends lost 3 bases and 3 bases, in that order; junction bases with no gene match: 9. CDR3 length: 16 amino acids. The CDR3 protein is CASSQEETSGIYEQYF. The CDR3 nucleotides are TGCGCCAGCAGCCAGGAAGAGACTAGCGGAATCTACGAGCAGTACTTC.

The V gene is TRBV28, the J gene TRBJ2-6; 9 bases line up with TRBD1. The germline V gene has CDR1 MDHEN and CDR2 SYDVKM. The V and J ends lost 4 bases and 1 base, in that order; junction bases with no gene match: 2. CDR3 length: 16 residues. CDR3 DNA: TGTGCCAGCAGTTCCGGGACAGGGTCTGGGGCCAACGTCCTGACTTTC. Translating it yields CASSSGTGSGANVLTF. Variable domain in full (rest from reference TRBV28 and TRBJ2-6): DVKVTQSSRYLVKRTGEKVFLECVQDMDHENMFWYRQDPGLGLRLIYFSYDVKMKEKGDIPEGYSVSREKKERFSLILESASTNQTSMYLCASSSGTGSGANVLTFGAGSRLTVL.

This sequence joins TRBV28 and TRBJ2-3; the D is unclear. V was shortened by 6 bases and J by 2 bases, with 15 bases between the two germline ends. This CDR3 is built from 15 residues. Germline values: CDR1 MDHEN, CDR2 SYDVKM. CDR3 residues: CASSPSTGITDTQYF. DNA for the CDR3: TGTGCCAGCAGCCCGAGCACTGGGATCACAGATACGCAGTATTTT.

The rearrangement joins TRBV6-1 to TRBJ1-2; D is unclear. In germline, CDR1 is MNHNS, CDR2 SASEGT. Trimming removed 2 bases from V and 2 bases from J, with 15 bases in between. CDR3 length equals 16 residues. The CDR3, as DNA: TGTGCCAGCAGTGAAACGGGTTACGGACTAAACTATGGCTACACCTTC. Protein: CASSETGYGLNYGYTF.

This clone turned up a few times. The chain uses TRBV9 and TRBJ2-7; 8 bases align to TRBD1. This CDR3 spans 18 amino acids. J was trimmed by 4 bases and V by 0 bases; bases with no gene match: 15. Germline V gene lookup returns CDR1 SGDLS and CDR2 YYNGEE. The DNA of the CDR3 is TGTGCCAGCAGCGTAGGAACAGGGGGACCTAGGGATGTTTACGAGCAGTACTTC. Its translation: CASSVGTGGPRDVYEQYF.

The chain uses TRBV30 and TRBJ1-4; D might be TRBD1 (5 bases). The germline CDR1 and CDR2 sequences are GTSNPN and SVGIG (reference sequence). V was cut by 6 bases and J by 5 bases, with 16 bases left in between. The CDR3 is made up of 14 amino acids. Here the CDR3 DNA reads TGTGCCTGTCTAATCGGGACGGTCAATGAAAAACTGTTTTTT. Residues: CACLIGTVNEKLFF.

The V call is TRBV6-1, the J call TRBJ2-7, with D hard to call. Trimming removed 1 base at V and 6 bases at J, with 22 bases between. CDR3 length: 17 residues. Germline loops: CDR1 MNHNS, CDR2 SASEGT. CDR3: CASSEDGTFLRPGEQYF. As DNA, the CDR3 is TGTGCCAGCAGTGAAGATGGCACGTTTTTACGGCCCGGCGAGCAGTACTTC.

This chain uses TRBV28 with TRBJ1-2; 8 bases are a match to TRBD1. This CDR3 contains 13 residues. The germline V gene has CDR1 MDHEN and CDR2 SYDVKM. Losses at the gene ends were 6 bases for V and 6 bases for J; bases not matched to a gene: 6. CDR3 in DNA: TGTGCCAGCAGGGAGGACAGGGTCAATGGCTACACCTTC. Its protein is CASREDRVNGYTF.

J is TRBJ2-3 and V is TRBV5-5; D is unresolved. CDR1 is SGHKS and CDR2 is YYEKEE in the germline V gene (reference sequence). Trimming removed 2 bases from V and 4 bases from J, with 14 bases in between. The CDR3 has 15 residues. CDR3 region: CASSLPTPSPDTQYF. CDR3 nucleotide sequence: TGTGCCAGCAGCTTACCCACCCCTTCCCCAGATACGCAGTATTTT.

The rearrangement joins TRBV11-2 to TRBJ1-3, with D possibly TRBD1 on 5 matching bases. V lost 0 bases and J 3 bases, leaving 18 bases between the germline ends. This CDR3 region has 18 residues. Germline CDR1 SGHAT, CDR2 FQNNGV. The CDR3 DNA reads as TGTGCCAGCAGCTTAGATCGGTGGGGGTTACTAAGTGGAAACACCATATATTTT. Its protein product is CASSLDRWGLLSGNTIYF.

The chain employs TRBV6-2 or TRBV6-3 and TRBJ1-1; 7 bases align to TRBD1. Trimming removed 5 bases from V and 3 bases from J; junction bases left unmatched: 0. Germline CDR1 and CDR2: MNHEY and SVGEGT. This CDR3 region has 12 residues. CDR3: CASSTGDTEAFF. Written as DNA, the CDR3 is TGTGCCAGCAGTACAGGGGACACTGAAGCTTTCTTT.